This TCR beta chain was sequenced in a study of T cell repertoires in cytomegalovirus infection (dated by TCRdb to the late 2010s). About the study as a whole: Alongside well-studied HLA-B-restricted epitopes, the peptide stimulations were aimed at recently identified HLA-C-restricted CMV epitopes, whose presentation resists viral immunomodulation. Donor HLA type was relevant to the analysis, as public TCR beta signatures indicated carriage of CMV infection together with the matching HLA type.

What the study reported, not specific to this receptor: Cumulative frequency of public TCR beta family members discriminated carriers of CMV infection plus the relevant HLA type in this cohort and an independent 352-donor cohort. The ex vivo response was dominated by HLA-C-restricted CMV-specific TCR beta clonotypes, and the single most frequent clonotype in two of eight donors was supplied by these HLA-C-restricted clonotypes.

The run used an Illumina HiSeq 1500. TCRdb passed the public sequencing reads through fastp at Q25 and MiXCR, retaining productive beta sequences. Rows matching on CDR3 protein sequence are summarized as one entry with the most common DNA and genes. The sample table shows 95,000 to 150,000 distinct CDR3 sequences, and over 30% are seen once. In total, the top ten clones hold roughly 50% of the sample. What this sample's treatment or condition label stands for: in vitro stimulation with specific CMV peptide epitopes to enrich CMV-specific T cells. Comments on this clonotype: It lacks a known antigen. There are no base qualities to consult, and no much larger clone falls within one base.

The receptor's source is a human donor in good health (CMV status not recorded). Some clones in this sample may be carry-over from other donors' samples. The material was CD8+ T cells from cultured PBMCs, obtained from culture after CMV antigen stimulation.

Here is the DNA: TGCGCCAGCAGCGAACAACAGGGTTACGAGCAGTACTTC. It translates as CASSEQQGYEQYF. The V and J genes are TRBV4-1 and TRBJ2-7; TRBD1 is a possible D gene, resting on 6 matching bases. CDR1 and CDR2 were assigned from the germline V gene as MGHRA and YSYEKL. Including cysteine and phenylalanine, the CDR3 has 13 amino acids. The retained sequence is limited to the CDR3, 39 bases, with the frame set at the first base. V loses 5 bases of germline sequence and J loses 4 bases, and the interval between the two ends is 12 bases.